This passage covers 31 T cell receptor beta chains from one sample sequenced in a study of identical twins. TCRdb analysed the 5' RACE reads with MiXCR anew, one entry per CDR3 protein. The sample lists hundreds of thousands of distinct CDR3 sequences; over 20% were seen once. The same specimen was also included in a second study, on T cells expressing NK-cell markers.

The sequencing input was PBMCs. All receptors derive from a woman younger than 30 in good health.

This clonotype has just a few counts. V is TRBV14 and J is TRBJ2-2; D is possibly TRBD2 (6 bases). Germline V lookup: CDR1 SGHDN, CDR2 FVKESK. The CDR3 contains 17 residues. With 0 bases removed from V and 2 bases from J, the gap between germline ends came to 13 bases. CDR3 coding DNA: TGTGCCAGCAGCCAAGATCGTGGCGGGGACAACACCGGGGAGCTGTTTTTT. Its protein is CASSQDRGGDNTGELFF.

This clonotype was observed a few times. This chain connects TRBV29-1 to TRBJ2-5; 12 nucleotides line up with TRBD2. J gave up 4 bases and V 4 bases, and 19 bases lay outside the gene matches. Germline V gene lookup returns CDR1 SQVTM and CDR2 ANQGSEA. CDR3 length equals 19 residues. The CDR3 DNA follows: TGCAGCGTTGCGGCCCTTGGACTAGCGGGAACCACTTACCTAGAGACCCAGTACTTC. Residues: CSVAALGLAGTTYLETQYF.

V is TRBV5-1 and J is TRBJ2-5; 11 bases match TRBD2. The V gene end was trimmed by 6 bases and the J gene end by 2 bases; junction bases not matched to a gene: 9. CDR1 and CDR2 (germline): SGHRS, YFSETQ. CDR3 length equals 16 residues. The CDR3 sequence: CASTPRGTSGQETQYF. The DNA for the CDR3 is TGCGCCAGCACACCACGTGGGACTAGCGGACAAGAGACCCAGTACTTC.

This clonotype was detected many times. The chain employs TRBV7-9 and TRBJ2-1; D uncertain. Germline assignment: CDR1 SEHNR and CDR2 FQNEAQ (reference sequence). The V end lost 4 bases, the J end lost 6 bases, and 7 bases lay between the germline ends. The CDR3 totals 12 residues. The CDR3 DNA follows: TGTGCCAGCAGCTACGGTACCAATGAGCAGTTCTTC. This gives the protein CASSYGTNEQFF.

The V call is TRBV11-2, the J call TRBJ2-7, with D unclear. CDR1 and CDR2 from the germline V gene are SGHAT and FQNNGV. The germline V and J ends were trimmed by 3 bases and 2 bases, with 11 bases remaining between them. The CDR3 spans 14 residues. The CDR3 DNA reads TGTGCCAGCAGCTTGAGAATCCCAACCTACGAGCAGTACTTC. Translation: CASSLRIPTYEQYF.

This clonotype was counted at least ten times. This chain joins TRBV5-1 and TRBJ1-5; the D is unclear. The germline V gene has CDR1 SGHRS and CDR2 YFSETQ. With 0 bases removed from V and 2 bases from J, the gap between germline ends came to 9 bases. The CDR3 has 15 amino acids. CDR3 protein: CASSLVAGGNQPQHF. CDR3 nucleotides: TGCGCCAGCAGCTTGGTTGCAGGCGGCAATCAGCCCCAGCATTTT.

The chain has TRBV2 and TRBJ1-1; unclear D gene. V lost 7 bases to trimming and J lost 0 bases, with 12 bases between them. This CDR3 has 14 residues. CDR1 and CDR2 from the germline V gene are SNHLY and FYNNEI. For the CDR3, the DNA is TGTGCCAGCACACCCCCCAACTTGAACACTGAAGCTTTCTTT. Its translation: CASTPPNLNTEAFF.

The chain is built from TRBV5-1 and TRBJ1-1; D is possibly TRBD1 (5 bases). The CDR3 runs 12 residues. Trimming cost V 3 bases and J 13 bases, with 16 bases left between them. In germline, CDR1 is SGHRS, CDR2 YFSETQ. CDR3: CASSSTRGRGFF. The CDR3 DNA reads as TGCGCCAGCAGCTCGACAAGGGGAAGAGGTTTCTTT.

The V gene is TRBV5-1, the J gene TRBJ2-7; possible D gene TRBD2, 5 bases. CDR1 and CDR2 (germline): SGHRS, YFSETQ. The CDR3 runs 13 residues. V was clipped by 0 bases and J by 7 bases, with 11 bases between them. The CDR3, as DNA: TGCGCCAGCAGCTTGGCCATTACGGGGGAGCAGTACTTC. The encoded protein is CASSLAITGEQYF.

The table lists this clonotype with a few counts. This chain's CDR3 is CASSPLSRYNEQFF. CDR3 bases: TGTGCCAGCAGTCCCCTGTCCCGTTACAATGAGCAGTTCTTC. The chain has TRBV12-3 or TRBV12-4 and TRBJ2-1, with D unclear. The CDR3 contains 14 residues. The ends were cut back, 5 bases at V and 4 bases at J, with 12 bases in the middle.

This clonotype appeared a few times. V gene TRBV12-3 or TRBV12-4 combines with J gene TRBJ2-1; possibly TRBD1 for D (6 bases). V was trimmed by 7 bases and J by 2 bases, leaving 18 bases between them. This CDR3 spans 16 amino acids. The CDR3 region is CASTQNRGGPYNEQFF. The CDR3 region has the DNA TGTGCCAGCACTCAGAATAGAGGGGGACCCTACAATGAGCAGTTCTTC.

This clonotype was counted many times. This chain joins TRBV20-1 and TRBJ2-3; tentatively, D is TRBD1 or TRBD2 (5 bases each). Germline V gene lookup returns CDR1 DFQATT and CDR2 SNEGSKA (reference sequence). The V and J ends lost 3 bases and 1 base respectively, with 11 bases between them. The length of the CDR3 is 14 residues. CDR3 nucleotides: TGCAGTGCTAGGGGGCAGGGAGGCACAGATACGCAGTATTTT. Translated: CSARGQGGTDTQYF.

Ten or more counts support this clonotype. V gene TRBV29-1 combines with J gene TRBJ1-1; D is ambiguous. V was trimmed by 6 bases and J by 1 base, leaving 6 bases between them. This CDR3 is 11 amino acids long. Germline V gives CDR1 SQVTM, CDR2 ANQGSEA. CDR3 in DNA: TGCAGCGTGGTAGCGAACACTGAAGCTTTCTTT. It specifies CSVVANTEAFF.

This chain uses TRBV29-1 with TRBJ1-1; tentative D call: TRBD1 (5 bases). This CDR3 is built from 13 residues. CDR1 is SQVTM, CDR2 ANQGSEA, per germline. Deletions cut 6 bases from V and 1 base from J, with 12 bases between. Here the CDR3 DNA reads TGCAGCGTGATACCCGGGGGGAACACTGAAGCTTTCTTT. The encoded protein is CSVIPGGNTEAFF.

V and J are TRBV27 and TRBJ1-5; D not resolved. The ends were cut back, 5 bases at V and 0 bases at J, with 8 bases in the middle. Per the germline V gene, CDR1 is MNHEY and CDR2 is SMNVEV (reference sequence). The CDR3 is 14 amino acids. CDR3: CASSKGYSNQPQHF. DNA of the CDR3: TGTGCCAGCAGTAAGGGATATAGCAATCAGCCCCAGCATTTT.

The DNA of the CDR3 is TGTGCCAGCAGCTTGGGGGACAGAACAATCCAAGAGACCCAGTACTTC. Amino acids: CASSLGDRTIQETQYF. The gene calls are TRBV5-5 and TRBJ2-5; 7 nucleotides line up with TRBD1. The junction had 6 bases not matched to a gene; V was cut back by 0 bases and J by 1 base. The V gene's germline CDR1 is SGHKS and CDR2 YYEKEE (reference sequence). The CDR3 spans 16 residues.

This clonotype was seen a handful of times. The chain uses TRBV7-2 and TRBJ1-2, with TRBD1 matching over 7 bases. Trimming at V came to 3 bases and at J to 6 bases, leaving 10 bases not matched to a gene. This CDR3 is built from 15 residues. Per germline, CDR1 SGHTA and CDR2 FQGNSA. Here the CDR3 DNA reads TGTGCCAGCAGCTTCTCGACAGGGCCCGGCCATGGCTACACCTTC. As protein: CASSFSTGPGHGYTF.

The J gene is TRBJ2-7, the V gene TRBV18; 7 bases are shared with TRBD1. The CDR3 sequence is 12 residues long. Unmatched junction bases numbered 3, after V lost 5 bases and J lost 5 bases. The germline gives CDR1 KGHSH, CDR2 LQKENI. CDR3 region: CASSWDSNEQYF. Here the CDR3 DNA reads TGTGCCAGCTCATGGGACAGTAACGAGCAGTACTTC. Full variable domain (outside the CDR3, taken from reference TRBV18 and TRBJ2-7): NAGVMQNPRHLVRRRGQEARLRCSPMKGHSHVYWYRQLPEEGLKFMVYLQKENIIDESGMPKERFSAEFPKEGPSILRIQQVVRGDSAAYFCASSWDSNEQYFGPGTRLTVT.

The V and J genes are TRBV6-1 and TRBJ2-5, with 10 bases identical to TRBD2. Germline values: CDR1 MNHNS, CDR2 SASEGT. The CDR3 spans 14 residues. V was pared by 10 bases and J by 5 bases, with 10 bases of the junction left unmatched. The CDR3 protein is CATTVAGGRETQYF. The CDR3 bases are TGTGCCACAACGGTAGCGGGAGGAAGGGAGACCCAGTACTTC.

The V call is TRBV7-3, the J call TRBJ2-5; a possible D gene is TRBD2 (5 bases). Germline CDR1 is SGHTA and CDR2 is FQGTGA. The CDR3 has 13 amino acids. V was pared by 3 bases and J by 5 bases, with 10 bases between. The CDR3 sequence is CASSFGWEETQYF. CDR3 nucleotides: TGTGCCAGCAGCTTCGGGTGGGAGGAGACCCAGTACTTC.

This clonotype was observed a handful of times. The V gene is TRBV7-3, the J gene TRBJ1-1, with no clear D. Looked up from germline, CDR1 is SGHTA and CDR2 is FQGTGA. V lost 0 bases, J lost 4 bases, and 6 bases lay in between. CDR3 length: 13 residues. CDR3 nucleotide sequence: TGTGCCAGCAGCTTAACCGCACTCACTGAAGCTTTCTTT. Its translation is CASSLTALTEAFF.

This clonotype was seen many times. The V call is TRBV20-1, the J call TRBJ2-5, with a weak D call TRBD2 (6 bases). The V gene's germline CDR1 is DFQATT and CDR2 SNEGSKA (reference sequence). V was clipped by 0 bases and J by 1 base, with 9 bases between them. There are 14 residues in the CDR3. The DNA for the CDR3 is TGCAGTGCTAGAGATCGGAGGGGCCAAGAGACCCAGTACTTC. It yields the protein CSARDRRGQETQYF.

This chain links TRBV11-2 with TRBJ2-5; D gene ambiguous. The CDR3 is made up of 14 amino acids. V lost 0 bases to trimming and J lost 0 bases, with 5 bases between them. Germline V lookup: CDR1 SGHAT, CDR2 FQNNGV. Here the CDR3 reads CASSLEADQETQYF. The CDR3 bases are TGTGCCAGCAGCTTAGAGGCAGACCAAGAGACCCAGTACTTC.

This clonotype was seen many times. The gene calls are TRBV7-2 and TRBJ1-5; TRBD1 aligns across 7 bases. J gave up 6 bases and V 5 bases, and 10 bases lay outside the gene matches. The CDR3 has 15 residues. CDR1 is SGHTA and CDR2 is FQGNSA in the germline V gene. The CDR3 loop is CASSQLRGFLQPQHF. CDR3 nucleotide sequence: TGTGCCAGCAGCCAACTCAGGGGGTTTCTTCAGCCCCAGCATTTT.

This clonotype was detected only a few times. The rearrangement uses TRBV5-1 and TRBJ2-1; TRBD1 might be the D (5 bases). Deletions cut 1 base from V and 7 bases from J, with 12 bases between. Germline CDR1 is SGHRS and CDR2 is YFSETQ. The CDR3 extends over 14 amino acids. The chain's CDR3 is CASSLSVRANEQFF. As DNA, the CDR3 is TGCGCCAGCAGCTTGTCCGTCAGGGCGAATGAGCAGTTCTTC.

V usage is TRBV5-1 and J usage is TRBJ2-7; 7 bases line up with TRBD2. The ends lost 7 bases at V and 2 bases at J; junction bases unmatched: 12. The CDR3 extends over 15 amino acids. Per the germline V gene, CDR1 is SGHRS and CDR2 is YFSETQ. The CDR3 loop reads CASSRPPSGTYEQYF. CDR3 coding DNA: TGCGCCAGCTCCAGGCCCCCTAGCGGAACCTACGAGCAGTACTTC. Full variable domain (outside the CDR3, taken from reference TRBV5-1 and TRBJ2-7): KAGVTQTPRYLIKTRGQQVTLSCSPISGHRSVSWYQQTPGQGLQFLFEYFSETQRNKGNFPGRFSGRQFSNSRSEMNVSTLELGDSALYLCASSRPPSGTYEQYFGPGTRLTVT.

About this clonotype: Germline is not matched at one junction end, which may reflect a read error. J is TRBJ2-3 and V is TRBV12-3 or TRBV12-4, with a tentative D call TRBD1 (6 bases). The CDR3 totals 12 residues. The CDR3 nucleotides are TGTGCCAGCACCCCAGGGGAAGATACGCGGTATTTT. It codes for CASTPGEDTRYF.

This clonotype was seen a few times. The chain joins TRBV5-1 to TRBJ2-5, with D maybe TRBD2 (6 bases). There are 16 residues in the CDR3. Per germline, CDR1 SGHRS and CDR2 YFSETQ. V lost 4 bases and J lost 4, with 20 bases in between. The CDR3 reads CASSRLGVSPSETQYF. CDR3 nucleotides: TGCGCCAGCAGCCGACTAGGGGTGAGCCCCTCAGAGACCCAGTACTTC.

This chain uses TRBV19 with TRBJ1-1; D unresolved. The CDR3 loop spans 14 amino acids. V dropped 3 bases and J dropped 5 bases, with 13 bases sitting between them. Germline V gene data show CDR1 as LNHDA and CDR2 as SQIVND (reference sequence). CDR3 bases: TGTGCCAGTAGTATCAACACCTATGGGACTGAAGCTTTCTTT. This encodes CASSINTYGTEAFF. The full variable domain, with the rest looked up from reference TRBV19 and TRBJ1-1, is DGGITQSPKYLFRKEGQNVTLSCEQNLNHDAMYWYRQDPGQGLRLIYYSQIVNDFQKGDIAEGYSVSREKKESFPLTVTSAQKNPTAFYLCASSINTYGTEAFFGQGTRLTVV.

In this sample, this clonotype turned up a few times. The V and J genes are TRBV20-1 and TRBJ1-1, with no clear D. V was cut by 5 bases and J by 1 base, with 11 bases left in between. CDR3 length: 13 amino acids. Germline-derived CDR1 and CDR2 are DFQATT and SNEGSKA (reference sequence). The CDR3 nucleotides are TGCAGTGCTCCTGCACCATCGAACACTGAAGCTTTCTTT. This gives the protein CSAPAPSNTEAFF.

The chain couples TRBV20-1 to TRBJ2-1; 9 bases match TRBD2. The CDR3 has 13 amino acids. Per germline, CDR1 DFQATT and CDR2 SNEGSKA (reference sequence). Trimming took 6 bases from V and 6 from J; bases not matched to a gene: 6. The CDR3 loop is CSAISGSGNEQFF. CDR3 nucleotide sequence: TGCAGTGCCATTAGCGGGAGTGGCAATGAGCAGTTCTTC.